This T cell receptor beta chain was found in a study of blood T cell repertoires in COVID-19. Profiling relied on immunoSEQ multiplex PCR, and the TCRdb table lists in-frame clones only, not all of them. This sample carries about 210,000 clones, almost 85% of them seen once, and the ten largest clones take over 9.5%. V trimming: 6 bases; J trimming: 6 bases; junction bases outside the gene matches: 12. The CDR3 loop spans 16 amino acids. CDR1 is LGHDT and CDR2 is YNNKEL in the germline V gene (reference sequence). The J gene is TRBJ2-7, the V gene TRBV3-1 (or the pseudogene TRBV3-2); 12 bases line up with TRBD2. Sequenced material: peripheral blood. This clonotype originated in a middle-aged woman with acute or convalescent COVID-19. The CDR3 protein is CASSPSGLAGGPEQYF. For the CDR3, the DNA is TGTGCCAGCAGTCCAAGCGGGCTAGCGGGGGGGCCCGAGCAGTACTTC.